This T cell receptor beta chain was identified during a study of breast tumors, draining lymph nodes, adjacent tissues. Breast cancer patients provided tissue from their axillary draining lymph nodes. This clonotype was observed at least ten times. Its antigen is unknown. Study outcomes and limitations: Tumors had less TCR diversity than lymph nodes, more than nontumor tissue. Data only fit, rather than demonstrated, lymph node origin of most tumor T cells.

This CDR3 region has 15 residues. Germline V gene lookup returns CDR1 SGHKS and CDR2 YYEKEE (reference sequence). Trimming removed 3 bases from V and 1 base from J, with 12 bases in between. MiXCR, run by TCRdb on the multiplex PCR reads, gives a single entry per CDR3 protein. The data show nearly 200,000 distinct CDR3 sequences, around 29% seen once. Material: axillary lymph node tissue. The chain is built from TRBV5-5 and TRBJ2-3, with no clear D. The sequence derives from a female donor with breast cancer. Some clones in this sample may be carry-over from other donors' samples. DNA of the CDR3: TGTGCCAGCAGCTCTGGGCCTAGGGGCACAGATACGCAGTATTTT. This translates into CASSSGPRGTDTQYF.